This T cell receptor beta chain came from a study of blood T cells in healthy people across ages. Points from the study as a whole: Age brought a roughly linear fall in TCR beta diversity measured per million T cells. Researchers report that TCR beta diversity correlated strongly with naive T cell percentage.

The CDR3 extends over 18 amino acids. J lost 5 bases, V lost 0 bases, and 11 bases had no gene match. A few counts support this clonotype. What it recognizes is unknown. Using a J-beta primer mix together with a sample-barcoded 5' primer, a second PCR was run for 7 to 11 cycles. TCRdb recomputed calls from the 5' RACE reads with MiXCR, one row per CDR3 protein. The top ten hold 3% of the sample, which has some 850,000 distinct CDR3 sequences, about 26% seen once. Another study also made use of these data, one on T cells of mothers and their children. That work states: cDNA was made from all extracted RNA, about 1.4 ug per 15 ul. Each child gave some 3 million TCR beta CDR3 reads (each mother, over 9 million).

The sequencing input was blood. The receptor was isolated from a boy under 18 in good health. The chain employs TRBV12-3 or TRBV12-4 and TRBJ1-1; 11 bases map to TRBD1. CDR3 in DNA: TGTGCCAGCAGTTTAGCGCTCGGGACAGGGGGATTGGGGACTGAAGCTTTCTTT. It yields the protein CASSLALGTGGLGTEAFF.